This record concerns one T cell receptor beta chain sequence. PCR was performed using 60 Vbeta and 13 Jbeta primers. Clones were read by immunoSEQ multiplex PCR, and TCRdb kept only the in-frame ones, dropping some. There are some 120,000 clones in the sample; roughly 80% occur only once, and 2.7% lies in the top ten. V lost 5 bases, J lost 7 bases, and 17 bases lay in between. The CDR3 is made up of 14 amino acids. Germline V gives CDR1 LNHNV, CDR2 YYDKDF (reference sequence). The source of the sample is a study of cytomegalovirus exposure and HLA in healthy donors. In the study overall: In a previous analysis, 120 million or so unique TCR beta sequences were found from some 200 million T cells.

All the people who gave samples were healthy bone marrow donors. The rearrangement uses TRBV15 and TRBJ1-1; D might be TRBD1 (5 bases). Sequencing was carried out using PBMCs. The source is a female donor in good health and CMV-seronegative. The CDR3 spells CATSLGGGRSEAFF. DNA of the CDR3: TGTGCCACCAGCTTGGGGGGGGGAAGGAGTGAAGCTTTCTTT.